The T cell receptor (beta chain) described here comes from a study of OX40 agonist ivuxolimab in advanced cancers. Whole-study findings and limits: Expanded peripheral T cell antigen specificity was not determined.

Assay used: immunoSEQ multiplex PCR; TCRdb lists only in-frame clones, some missing. The sample records 75,000 to 95,000 clones, 85% being singletons. Comment on this clone: Its antigen remains unidentified.

V lost 2 bases and J lost 2, with 11 bases in between. The CDR3 consists of 15 residues. CDR1 and CDR2 from the germline V gene are SGHTA and FQGTGA. This chain uses TRBV7-3 with TRBJ2-3; weak D call: TRBD1 (5 bases). This receptor was obtained from an adult with an advanced solid tumor such as melanoma, head and neck, liver or kidney cancer. Material: CD4+ or CD8+ T cells sorted from blood, obtained in a trial of the OX40 agonist ivuxolimab. The CDR3 loop reads CASSLHRSITDTQYF. CDR3 sequence (DNA): TGTGCCAGCAGCTTACACAGGAGCATCACAGATACGCAGTATTTT.